These 32 T cell receptor beta chains came from one sample sequenced in a study of type 1 regulatory T cells. MiXCR, run by TCRdb on the reads, gives a single entry per CDR3 protein. The sample records some 90,000 distinct CDR3 sequences, 30% to 35% being singletons. Material for sequencing was CD4+ T cells, either the whole sample or a sorted fraction (not recorded which). These receptors were obtained from a human donor in good health.

A few counts support this clonotype. The chain links TRBV4-1 to TRBJ2-3; D is unresolved. Germline V gene sequence: CDR1 MGHRA, CDR2 YSYEKL. This CDR3 is 17 amino acids long. Trimming removed 4 bases at V and 0 bases at J, with 17 bases between. The CDR3: CASSLISVTASTDTQYF. The CDR3 DNA reads TGCGCCAGCAGCCTAATCTCCGTGACGGCTAGCACAGATACGCAGTATTTT.

Ten or more counts support this clonotype. This sequence joins TRBV2 and TRBJ2-2; D possibly corresponds to TRBD2 (6 bases). Trimming shortened V by 6 bases and J by 0 bases, and 8 bases separated the two germline ends. The length of the CDR3 is 14 residues. CDR1 and CDR2 from the germline V gene are SNHLY and FYNNEI. The CDR3 sequence is CASRGLPNTGELFF. In DNA form, the CDR3 reads TGTGCCAGCAGGGGACTTCCGAACACCGGGGAGCTGTTTTTT.

The table lists this clonotype with a few counts. This chain links TRBV5-1 with TRBJ1-2; 10 nucleotides agree with TRBD1. Germline values: CDR1 SGHRS, CDR2 YFSETQ. J lost 4 bases, V lost 7 bases, and 4 bases had no gene match. The CDR3 extends over 13 amino acids. DNA for the CDR3: TGCGCCAGCTCCGGGACAGGGGTCTATGGCTACACCTTC. Amino acid sequence: CASSGTGVYGYTF.

This clonotype was recorded a few times. The chain combines TRBV5-1 with TRBJ2-7; D is undetermined. Germline V gene sequence: CDR1 SGHRS, CDR2 YFSETQ. The V and J ends lost 3 bases and 0 bases respectively, with 7 bases between them. This CDR3 spans 13 amino acids. CDR3 in DNA: TGCGCCAGCAGCTGGGGTTTCTCCTACGAGCAGTACTTC. Protein product: CASSWGFSYEQYF.

A remark on this clonotype: Germline is not matched at one junction end, which may reflect a read error. J is TRBJ2-3 and V is TRBV12-3 or TRBV12-4; TRBD2 matches at 10 bases. The CDR3 is made up of 14 amino acids. The CDR3 is CASSLAGDTDTQYF. The CDR3 region has the DNA TGTGCCAGCAGTCTAGCGGGGGACACAGATACGCAGTATTTT.

This chain links TRBV14 with TRBJ2-3, with TRBD1 matching 9 bases. This CDR3 is built from 16 residues. The V gene end was trimmed by 4 bases and the J gene end by 2 bases; junction bases not matched to a gene: 7. The germline V gene encodes CDR1 SGHDN and CDR2 FVKESK. The CDR3 bases are TGTGCCAGCAGCCGGCCCGGGACAGGGCACACAGATACGCAGTATTTT. This encodes CASSRPGTGHTDTQYF.

This clonotype has only one observation. One end of the junction does not line up with germline, which may come from a read error. The chain carries TRBV29-1 and TRBJ1-2; D uncertain. The germline V gene encodes CDR1 SQVTM and CDR2 ANQGSEA. The CDR3 is made up of 11 amino acids. The CDR3 DNA reads as TGCAGTGTGAATGACTTATATGGCTACGCCTTC. Its protein is CSVNDLYGYAF.

This clonotype was counted a few times. V and J are TRBV20-1 and TRBJ1-1; possibly TRBD1 for D (5 bases). The CDR3 length is 13 residues. CDR1 DFQATT and CDR2 SNEGSKA come from the germline V gene (reference sequence). Between the trimmed V and J ends, which lost 0 bases and 6 bases, there was a span of 11 bases. CDR3 loop: CSARDLGLAEAFF. The CDR3 coding sequence is TGCAGTGCTAGAGATTTGGGGCTGGCTGAAGCTTTCTTT.

This clonotype has just a few counts. The chain couples TRBV2 to TRBJ2-2; 15 bases agree with TRBD2. V lost 5 bases, J lost 4 bases, and 11 bases stayed unmatched. The CDR3 runs 19 residues. The germline gives CDR1 SNHLY, CDR2 FYNNEI. The CDR3 protein is CASSKGGLAGGLGTGELFF. CDR3 coding DNA: TGTGCCAGCAGTAAAGGAGGACTAGCGGGAGGGCTAGGCACCGGGGAGCTGTTTTTT. Full variable domain (missing parts from reference TRBV2 and TRBJ2-2): EPEVTQTPSHQVTQMGQEVILRCVPISNHLYFYWYRQILGQKVEFLVSFYNNEISEKSEIFDDQFSVERPDGSNFTLKIRSTKLEDSAMYFCASSKGGLAGGLGTGELFFGEGSRLTVL.

This rearrangement joins TRBV27 to TRBJ2-2; TRBD2 matches at 11 bases. The germline V gene encodes CDR1 MNHEY and CDR2 SMNVEV (reference sequence). The junction had 8 bases not matched to a gene; V was cut back by 3 bases and J by 5 bases. The CDR3 loop spans 17 amino acids. The DNA for the CDR3 is TGTGCCAGCAGTTTCTCAACTAGCGGGAGTTGGACCGGGGAGCTGTTTTTT. Translated, it gives CASSFSTSGSWTGELFF.

In regard to this clonotype: This is likely a read error, given that the CDR3 carries no conserved phenylalanine or tryptophan at its end. CDR3 loop: CASSLVASVVTGELFS. DNA of the CDR3: TGTGCCAGCAGCTTAGTTGCGAGCGTCGTTACCGGGGAGCTGTTTTCT. The chain carries TRBV11-2 and TRBJ2-2; D unresolved. The CDR3 length is 16 residues. V shed 1 base and J shed 5 bases, with 14 bases lying between them. The germline V gene encodes CDR1 SGHAT and CDR2 FQNNGV.

This clonotype came up a few times. The chain is built from TRBV7-8 and TRBJ2-5; D possibly corresponds to TRBD2 (6 bases). Per germline, CDR1 SGHVS and CDR2 FQNEAQ. Between the trimmed V and J ends, which lost 5 bases and 4 bases, there was a span of 23 bases. The CDR3 contains 17 residues. The DNA of the CDR3 is TGTGCCAGCAGCCCTCGGGGGAGCGCCGGACGAGGAGAGACCCAGTACTTC. This codes for CASSPRGSAGRGETQYF. The full variable domain, in which reference TRBV7-8 and TRBJ2-5 provide the parts outside the CDR3, is GAGVSQSPRYKVAKRGQDVALRCDPISGHVSLFWYQQALGQGPEFLTYFQNEAQLDKSGLPSDRFFAERPEGSVSTLKIQRTQQEDSAVYLCASSPRGSAGRGETQYFGPGTRLLVL.

The chain recombines TRBV7-9 with TRBJ1-1; possible D gene TRBD1, 5 bases. Per germline, CDR1 SEHNR and CDR2 FQNEAQ (reference sequence). V lost 0 bases, J lost 4 bases, and 9 bases lay in between. There are 14 residues in the CDR3. CDR3 in DNA: TGTGCCAGCAGCTTAGCACACAGGACCACTGAAGCTTTCTTT. As protein: CASSLAHRTTEAFF. The full variable domain, completed using reference TRBV7-9 and TRBJ1-1, is DTGVSQNPRHKITKRGQNVTFRCDPISEHNRLYWYRQTLGQGPEFLTYFQNEAQLEKSRLLSDRFSAERPKGSFSTLEIQRTEQGDSAMYLCASSLAHRTTEAFFGQGTRLTVV.

The J gene is TRBJ2-1, the V gene TRBV6-2 or TRBV6-3, with 7 bases identical to TRBD2. V lost 4 bases, J lost 0 bases, and 12 bases stayed unmatched. CDR1 is MNHEY and CDR2 is SVGEGT in the germline V gene. The CDR3 loop spans 18 amino acids. The chain's CDR3 is CASSFRPLAESSYNEQFF. DNA of the CDR3: TGTGCCAGCAGTTTCAGACCCCTAGCGGAGAGCTCCTACAATGAGCAGTTCTTC.

J is TRBJ2-5 and V is TRBV7-2; 7 bases are a match to TRBD1. The CDR3 spans 16 residues. The V segment lost 2 bases and the J segment 5 bases; nucleotides outside the gene matches: 11. Germline assignment: CDR1 SGHTA and CDR2 FQGNSA. CDR3 sequence (DNA): TGTGCCAGCAGCTTAAGTAGTGACAGGGTGTTTGAGACCCAGTACTTC. Translation: CASSLSSDRVFETQYF.

The chain is built from TRBV7-3 and TRBJ2-1; 10 nucleotides match TRBD2. The length of the CDR3 is 15 residues. The V gene end was trimmed by 4 bases and the J gene end by 4 bases; junction bases not matched to a gene: 4. The germline V gene has CDR1 SGHTA and CDR2 FQGTGA. In nucleotides, the CDR3 is TGTGCCAGCAGCTACATAGCGGGAGGATACAATGAGCAGTTCTTC. Protein product: CASSYIAGGYNEQFF.

This clonotype has only a few counts. V usage is TRBV7-8 and J usage is TRBJ2-5; 11 bases align to TRBD2. The CDR3 runs to 18 residues. From germline, CDR1 is SGHVS and CDR2 FQNEAQ. With V trimmed by 2 bases and J by 5 bases, 13 bases remained unmatched. CDR3 nucleotides: TGTGCCAGCAGCTTATACACCACTAGCGGGAGTAAGAAGGAGACCCAGTACTTC. Translation: CASSLYTTSGSKKETQYF.

V usage is TRBV19 and J usage is TRBJ2-6; D is possibly TRBD1 (5 bases). The CDR3 has 19 amino acids. Germline CDR1 LNHDA, CDR2 SQIVND (reference sequence). V shed 2 bases and J shed 3 bases, with 20 bases lying between them. In DNA, the CDR3 is TGTGCCAGTAGTATAAAAACAGGACCCTCTAGGATTGGGGCCAACGTCCTGACTTTC. The encoded protein is CASSIKTGPSRIGANVLTF.

The gene calls are TRBV5-1 and TRBJ2-1; D may be TRBD1 or TRBD2 (5 bases each). From germline, CDR1 is SGHRS and CDR2 YFSETQ. Trimming left V 1 base short and J 6 bases short, with 20 bases between. This CDR3 spans 17 amino acids. This chain's CDR3 is CASSLNLLGDFGNEQFF. The CDR3 DNA reads as TGCGCCAGCAGCTTGAATCTGCTGGGGGATTTCGGCAATGAGCAGTTCTTC.

V is TRBV4-1 and J is TRBJ2-2; D remains unclear. V was trimmed by 1 base and J by 5 bases, leaving 11 bases between them. The CDR3 runs 15 residues. From germline, CDR1 is MGHRA and CDR2 YSYEKL. The CDR3 protein is CASSQAVRGTGELFF. CDR3 nucleotides: TGCGCCAGCAGCCAAGCTGTCCGTGGGACCGGGGAGCTGTTTTTT.

V gene TRBV19 combines with J gene TRBJ2-7; 14 nucleotides line up with TRBD2. The CDR3 totals 15 residues. Germline assignment: CDR1 LNHDA and CDR2 SQIVND (reference sequence). Losses at the gene ends were 6 bases for V and 3 bases for J; bases not matched to a gene: 4. The chain's CDR3 is CASSGTSGRIYEQYF. CDR3 nucleotides: TGTGCCAGTAGCGGGACTAGCGGGAGAATCTACGAGCAGTACTTC.

This clonotype has more than one count but fewer than ten. The rearrangement links TRBV21-1 to TRBJ2-3; the D segment call TRBD2 is taken from the table without a DNA check. TRBV21-1 is reported as a pseudogene. The CDR3 has 14 residues. DNA for the CDR3: TGTGCCAGCAGCGAGACTAGCTTAGGAGATACGCAGTATTTT. As protein: CASSETSLGDTQYF.

The gene calls are TRBV5-1 and TRBJ2-7; maybe TRBD1 (5 bases). Germline-derived CDR1 and CDR2 are SGHRS and YFSETQ. This CDR3 spans 14 amino acids. V lost 0 bases to trimming and J lost 1 base, with 8 bases between them. The CDR3 nucleotides are TGCGCCAGCAGCTTGGAGGACACATCCTACGAGCAGTACTTC. This sequence encodes CASSLEDTSYEQYF.

The V and J genes are TRBV7-2 and TRBJ1-6; D unclear. The CDR3 loop spans 15 amino acids. Trimming removed 1 base from V and 9 bases from J, with 13 bases in between. CDR1 and CDR2 from the germline V gene are SGHTA and FQGNSA. CDR3 region: CASSLVWGSGSPLHF. The CDR3 DNA sequence: TGTGCCAGCAGCTTAGTTTGGGGTAGTGGTTCACCCCTCCACTTT.

J is TRBJ2-1 and V is TRBV27; 10 nucleotides agree with TRBD1. The J segment lost 8 bases and the V segment lost 5 bases, leaving 12 bases of the junction unmatched. This CDR3 comprises 16 residues. Germline V lookup: CDR1 MNHEY, CDR2 SMNVEV (reference sequence). CDR3 DNA: TGTGCCAGCAGTGGGAACCGGGACAGGGGAATCCATGAGCAGTTCTTC. It translates to CASSGNRDRGIHEQFF.

The chain couples TRBV6-5 to TRBJ1-1, with unresolved D. Per the germline V gene, CDR1 is MNHEY and CDR2 is SVGAGI. The CDR3 consists of 14 residues. V was shortened by 3 bases and J by 4 bases, with 12 bases between the two germline ends. CDR3 sequence reads: CASSYLGGSTEAFF. CDR3 DNA sequence: TGTGCCAGCAGTTATCTTGGTGGGAGCACTGAAGCTTTCTTT.

The rearrangement links TRBV2 to TRBJ2-2; D unresolved. V lost 3 bases to trimming and J lost 4 bases, with 9 bases between them. CDR1 and CDR2 from the germline V gene are SNHLY and FYNNEI. The CDR3 spans 14 residues. CDR3 sequence reads: CASSEVRGTGELFF. The CDR3 DNA reads TGTGCCAGCAGTGAGGTGCGTGGCACCGGGGAGCTGTTTTTT.

This clonotype was counted a few times. V gene TRBV5-5 combines with J gene TRBJ2-7, with D perhaps TRBD1 or TRBD2 (5 bases each). The CDR3 runs 14 residues. The germline CDR1 and CDR2 sequences are SGHKS and YYEKEE (reference sequence). V gave up 4 bases and J gave up 6 bases, with 17 bases separating them. CDR3 residues: CASSGDGNPGEQYF. The CDR3 DNA reads TGTGCCAGCAGCGGGGACGGGAACCCCGGCGAGCAGTACTTC.

Relative to its sample, this clonotype is medium-sized. The chain couples TRBV20-1 to TRBJ2-5; TRBD2 might be the D (6 bases). CDR1 and CDR2 (germline): DFQATT, SNEGSKA (reference sequence). The CDR3 extends over 11 amino acids. CDR3 loop: CSPWGVETQYF. CDR3 in DNA: TGCAGCCCATGGGGGGTTGAGACCCAGTACTTC.

The chain joins TRBV20-1 to TRBJ2-1; 13 bases fit TRBD2. The CDR3 covers 17 residues. Germline CDR1 reads DFQATT; CDR2 reads SNEGSKA (reference sequence). DNA of the CDR3: TGCAGCCTAAGACTAGCGGGAGGATACGGGGGATACAATGAGCAGTTCTTC. Its translation is CSLRLAGGYGGYNEQFF.

The rearrangement uses TRBV6-6 and TRBJ2-7, with D perhaps matching TRBD2 (5 bases). The germline V and J ends were trimmed by 2 bases and 6 bases, with 17 bases remaining between them. Germline V gives CDR1 MNHNY, CDR2 SVGAGI (reference sequence). The CDR3 has 15 residues. CDR3 sequence (DNA): TGTGCCAGCAGTTACGGCGGGCCGGGGAGACTCGAGCAGTACTTC. Translation gives CASSYGGPGRLEQYF.

Only a few counts were recorded for this clonotype. This chain connects TRBV20-1 to TRBJ2-1, with unresolved D. The CDR3 sequence is 11 residues long. The V gene's germline CDR1 is DFQATT and CDR2 SNEGSKA (reference sequence). CDR3 in DNA: TGCAGGGCCGCCGGGTACGGCGAGCAGTTCTTC. Protein sequence: CRAAGYGEQFF.